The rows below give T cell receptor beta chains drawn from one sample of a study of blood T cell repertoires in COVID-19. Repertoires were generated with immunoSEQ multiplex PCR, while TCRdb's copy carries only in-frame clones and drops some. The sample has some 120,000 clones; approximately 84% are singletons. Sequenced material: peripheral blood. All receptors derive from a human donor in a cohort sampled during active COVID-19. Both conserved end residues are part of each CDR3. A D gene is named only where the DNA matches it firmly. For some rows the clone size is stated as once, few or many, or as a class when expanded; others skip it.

CDR3 DNA: TGTGCCAGCAGTGGGGACAAGGCCCAGTACTTC; CDR3 protein: CASSGDKAQYF; D gene: NA; V gene: TRBV2; J gene: TRBJ2-5; clone size: NA
CDR3 DNA: TGTGCCAGCAGCGCTCCGGGACTAGGAAGAGGCAATGAGCAGTTCTTC; CDR3 protein: CASSAPGLGRGNEQFF; D gene: TRBD2; V gene: TRBV9; J gene: TRBJ2-1; clone size: once
CDR3 DNA: TGTGCCAGCAGATATGGACAGAGGGGGATCTCTGGGGCCAACGTCCTGACTTTC; CDR3 protein: CASRYGQRGISGANVLTF; D gene: NA; V gene: TRBV5-4; J gene: TRBJ2-6; clone size: NA
CDR3 DNA: TGTGCCAGCAGCCCCGGGGGTGGGGTGGGGGGGGGCGAGCAGTACTTC; CDR3 protein: CASSPGGGVGGGEQYF; D gene: TRBD2; V gene: TRBV6-6; J gene: TRBJ2-7; clone size: NA
CDR3 DNA: TGCGCCAGCAGCCTGGGACAGGGCTACGAGCAGTACTTC; CDR3 protein: CASSLGQGYEQYF; D gene: TRBD1; V gene: TRBV4-1; J gene: TRBJ2-7; clone size: NA
CDR3 DNA: TGTGCCAGCAGCCAAGGGGACATGGCCCATGAGCAGTTCTTC; CDR3 protein: CASSQGDMAHEQFF; D gene: NA; V gene: TRBV3-1/TRBV3-2; J gene: TRBJ2-1; clone size: few
CDR3 DNA: TGTGCCAGCAGCACGGGACAGGCGGGGAATTCACCCCTCCACTTT; CDR3 protein: CASSTGQAGNSPLHF; D gene: TRBD1; V gene: TRBV28; J gene: TRBJ1-6; clone size: NA
CDR3 DNA: TGTGCCAGCAGCTTATTTCCAGGGGCGGGTGGCTACACCTTC; CDR3 protein: CASSLFPGAGGYTF; D gene: NA; V gene: TRBV7-2; J gene: TRBJ1-2; clone size: NA
CDR3 DNA: TGTGCCAGCAGCCAAGTTAACTCTGGGGCCAACGTCCTGACTTTC; CDR3 protein: CASSQVNSGANVLTF; D gene: NA; V gene: TRBV4-2; J gene: TRBJ2-6; clone size: NA
CDR3 DNA: TGTGCCAGCAGTTACACCAAGCGGGGGGGCCGTAATGAGCAGTTCTTC; CDR3 protein: CASSYTKRGGRNEQFF; D gene: TRBD2; V gene: TRBV6-6; J gene: TRBJ2-1; clone size: NA
CDR3 DNA: TGTGCCTGGAGGGCCGGGACAGGGAGTGAAAAACTGTTTTTT; CDR3 protein: CAWRAGTGSEKLFF; D gene: TRBD1; V gene: TRBV30; J gene: TRBJ1-4; clone size: NA
CDR3 DNA: TGTGCCAGCAGTCCAGGGACAGGGCGGGGCTACACCTTC; CDR3 protein: CASSPGTGRGYTF; D gene: TRBD1; V gene: TRBV7-6; J gene: TRBJ1-2; clone size: NA
CDR3 DNA: TGTGCCACCAGTTCCTCTGGACAGGGCACTAACTATGGCTACACCTTC; CDR3 protein: CATSSSGQGTNYGYTF; D gene: TRBD1; V gene: TRBV15; J gene: TRBJ1-2; clone size: NA
CDR3 DNA: TGTGCCAGCAGCCAAGTTTTCGGCACAGATACGCAGTATTTT; CDR3 protein: CASSQVFGTDTQYF; D gene: NA; V gene: TRBV4-2; J gene: TRBJ2-3; clone size: NA
CDR3 DNA: TGTGCCAGCAGCTTAGCTCCGGGACTAGCGGGGGCCGGGGAGCTGTTTTTT; CDR3 protein: CASSLAPGLAGAGELFF; D gene: TRBD2; V gene: TRBV7-8; J gene: TRBJ2-2; clone size: NA
CDR3 DNA: TGTGCCACCAGTGACCGACAGCGAACCAATGAGCAGTTCTTC; CDR3 protein: CATSDRQRTNEQFF; D gene: NA; V gene: TRBV24-1; J gene: TRBJ2-1; clone size: NA
CDR3 DNA: TGTGCCAGCAGCCAGGGGACAGGGGCTATCGGCTACACCTTC; CDR3 protein: CASSQGTGAIGYTF; D gene: TRBD1; V gene: TRBV4-2; J gene: TRBJ1-2; clone size: NA
CDR3 DNA: TGCAGTGCTAGTCGGACATTGCGCACCGGGGAGCTGTTTTTT; CDR3 protein: CSASRTLRTGELFF; D gene: NA; V gene: TRBV20-1; J gene: TRBJ2-2; clone size: NA
CDR3 DNA: TGTGCCACCAGTGATCGACAGTATAATTCACCCCTCCACTTT; CDR3 protein: CATSDRQYNSPLHF; D gene: NA; V gene: TRBV24-1; J gene: TRBJ1-6; clone size: NA
CDR3 DNA: TGTGCCAGCAGTTTAAATCAATACGAGCAGTACTTC; CDR3 protein: CASSLNQYEQYF; D gene: NA; V gene: TRBV27; J gene: TRBJ2-7; clone size: NA
CDR3 DNA: TGTGCCAGCAGGCCTGACAGGGTCACTAATGAAAAACTGTTTTTT; CDR3 protein: CASRPDRVTNEKLFF; D gene: TRBD1; V gene: TRBV2; J gene: TRBJ1-4; clone size: NA
CDR3 DNA: TGTGCCAGCAATAACAGGGGGAGCGGCACTGAAGCTTTCTTT; CDR3 protein: CASNNRGSGTEAFF; D gene: TRBD1; V gene: TRBV6-6; J gene: TRBJ1-1; clone size: NA
CDR3 DNA: TGCGCCAGCAGCTCAACACAGAACACTGAAGCTTTCTTT; CDR3 protein: CASSSTQNTEAFF; D gene: NA; V gene: TRBV5-1; J gene: TRBJ1-1; clone size: NA
CDR3 DNA: TGTGCCAGCAGTTCTAGCGGGGGGGATACGCAGTATTTT; CDR3 protein: CASSSSGGDTQYF; D gene: TRBD2; V gene: TRBV12-3/TRBV12-4; J gene: TRBJ2-3; clone size: NA
CDR3 DNA: TGCGCCAGCAGCTCGGGACAGACCAGCACAGATACGCAGTATTTT; CDR3 protein: CASSSGQTSTDTQYF; D gene: TRBD1; V gene: TRBV5-1; J gene: TRBJ2-3; clone size: NA
CDR3 DNA: TGTGCCAGCAGCTTACAGGGAACCACCGGGGAGCTGTTTTTT; CDR3 protein: CASSLQGTTGELFF; D gene: NA; V gene: TRBV5-4; J gene: TRBJ2-2; clone size: NA
CDR3 DNA: TGTGCCAGCAGCACAGGACAGGGCAACACTGAAGCTTTCTTT; CDR3 protein: CASSTGQGNTEAFF; D gene: TRBD1; V gene: TRBV11-2; J gene: TRBJ1-1; clone size: NA
CDR3 DNA: TGTGCCAGCACAACAGGGGGGGATGGCTACACCTTC; CDR3 protein: CASTTGGDGYTF; D gene: TRBD1; V gene: TRBV12-3/TRBV12-4; J gene: TRBJ1-2; clone size: NA